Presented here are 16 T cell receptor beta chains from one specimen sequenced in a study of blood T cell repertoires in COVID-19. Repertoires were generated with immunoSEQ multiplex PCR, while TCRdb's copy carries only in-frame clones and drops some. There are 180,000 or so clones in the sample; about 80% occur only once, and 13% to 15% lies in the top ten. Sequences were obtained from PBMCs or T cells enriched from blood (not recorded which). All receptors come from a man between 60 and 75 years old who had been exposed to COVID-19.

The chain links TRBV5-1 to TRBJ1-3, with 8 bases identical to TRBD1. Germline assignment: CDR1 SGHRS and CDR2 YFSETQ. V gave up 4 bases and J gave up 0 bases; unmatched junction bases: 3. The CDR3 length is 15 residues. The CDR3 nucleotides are TGCGCCAGCAGCCCCGACAGGGGCTCTGGAAACACCATATATTTT. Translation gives CASSPDRGSGNTIYF.

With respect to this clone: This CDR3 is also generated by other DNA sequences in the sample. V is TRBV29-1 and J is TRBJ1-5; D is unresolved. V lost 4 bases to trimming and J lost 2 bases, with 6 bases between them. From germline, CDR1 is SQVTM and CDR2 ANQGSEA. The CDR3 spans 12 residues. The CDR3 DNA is TGCAGCGTTGGCGGGGGCAATCAGCCCCAGCATTTT. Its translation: CSVGGGNQPQHF. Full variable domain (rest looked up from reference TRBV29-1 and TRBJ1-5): SAVISQKPSRDICQRGTSLTIQCQVDSQVTMMFWYRQQPGQSLTLIATANQGSEATYESGFVIDKFPISRPNLTFSTLTVSNMSPEDSSIYLCSVGGGNQPQHFGDGTRLSIL.

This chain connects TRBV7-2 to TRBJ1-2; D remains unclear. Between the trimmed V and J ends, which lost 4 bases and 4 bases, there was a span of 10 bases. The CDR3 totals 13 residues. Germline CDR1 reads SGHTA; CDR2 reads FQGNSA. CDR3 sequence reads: CASSSADTYGYTF. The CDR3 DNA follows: TGTGCCAGCAGCTCAGCTGACACCTATGGCTACACCTTC. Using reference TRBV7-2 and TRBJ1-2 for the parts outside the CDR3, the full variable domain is GAGVSQSPSNKVTEKGKDVELRCDPISGHTALYWYRQSLGQGLEFLIYFQGNSAPDKSGLPSDRFSAERTGGSVSTLTIQRTQQEDSAVYLCASSSADTYGYTFGSGTRLTVV.

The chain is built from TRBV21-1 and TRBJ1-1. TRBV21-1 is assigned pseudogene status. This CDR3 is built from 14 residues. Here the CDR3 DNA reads TGTGCCAGCAGCAAAGCATACTCGAACACTGAAGCTTTCTTT. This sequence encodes CASSKAYSNTEAFF.

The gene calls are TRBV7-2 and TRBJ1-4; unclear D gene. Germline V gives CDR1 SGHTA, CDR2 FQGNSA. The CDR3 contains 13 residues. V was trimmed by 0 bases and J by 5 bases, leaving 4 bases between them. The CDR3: CASSLARNEKLFF. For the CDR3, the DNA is TGTGCCAGCAGCTTAGCGCGGAATGAAAAACTGTTTTTT.

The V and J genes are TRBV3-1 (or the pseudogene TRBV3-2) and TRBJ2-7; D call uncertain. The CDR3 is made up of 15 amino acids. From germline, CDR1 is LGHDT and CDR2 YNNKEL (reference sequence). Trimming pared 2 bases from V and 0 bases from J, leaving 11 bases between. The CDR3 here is CASSQTTGFSYEQYF. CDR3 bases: TGTGCCAGCAGCCAAACAACCGGGTTCTCCTACGAGCAGTACTTC.

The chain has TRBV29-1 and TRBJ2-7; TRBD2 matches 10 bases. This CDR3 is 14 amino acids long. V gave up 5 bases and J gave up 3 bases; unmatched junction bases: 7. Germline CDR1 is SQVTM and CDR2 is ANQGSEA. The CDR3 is CSVRSRTSGYEQYF. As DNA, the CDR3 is TGCAGCGTTAGGTCCCGGACTAGCGGCTACGAGCAGTACTTC.

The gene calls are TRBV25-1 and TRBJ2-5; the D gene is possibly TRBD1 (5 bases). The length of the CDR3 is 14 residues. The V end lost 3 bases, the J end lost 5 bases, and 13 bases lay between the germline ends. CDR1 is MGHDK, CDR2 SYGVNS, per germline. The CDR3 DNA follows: TGTGCCAGCAGTGATGTGCCAGGGCTGGAGACCCAGTACTTC. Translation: CASSDVPGLETQYF.

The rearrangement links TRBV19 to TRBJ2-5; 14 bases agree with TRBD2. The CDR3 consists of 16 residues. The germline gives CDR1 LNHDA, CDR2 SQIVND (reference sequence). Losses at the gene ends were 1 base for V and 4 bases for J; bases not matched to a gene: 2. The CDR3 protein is CASSIGGLAGAETQYF. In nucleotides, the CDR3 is TGTGCCAGTAGTATAGGGGGACTAGCGGGAGCAGAGACCCAGTACTTC.

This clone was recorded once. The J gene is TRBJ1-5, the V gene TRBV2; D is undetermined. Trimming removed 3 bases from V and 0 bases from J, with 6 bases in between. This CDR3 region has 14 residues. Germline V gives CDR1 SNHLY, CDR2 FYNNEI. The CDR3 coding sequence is TGTGCCAGCAGTGATGCAGGTAGCAATCAGCCCCAGCATTTT. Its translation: CASSDAGSNQPQHF.

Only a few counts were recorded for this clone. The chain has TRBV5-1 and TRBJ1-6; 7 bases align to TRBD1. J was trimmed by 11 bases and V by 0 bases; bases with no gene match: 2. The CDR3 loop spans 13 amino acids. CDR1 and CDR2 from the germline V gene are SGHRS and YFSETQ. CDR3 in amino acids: CASSLEQGTPLHF. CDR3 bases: TGCGCCAGCAGCTTGGAACAGGGGACACCCCTCCACTTT.

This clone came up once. The CDR3 region is CASSLVPIGLAGGGDTQYF. The CDR3 nucleotides read TGCGCCAGCAGCTTGGTACCGATCGGGCTAGCGGGAGGAGGAGATACGCAGTATTTT. The genes are TRBV5-1 and TRBJ2-3; TRBD2 aligns across 11 bases. The V segment lost 0 bases and the J segment 5 bases; nucleotides outside the gene matches: 14. This CDR3 has 19 amino acids. Germline V gives CDR1 SGHRS, CDR2 YFSETQ.

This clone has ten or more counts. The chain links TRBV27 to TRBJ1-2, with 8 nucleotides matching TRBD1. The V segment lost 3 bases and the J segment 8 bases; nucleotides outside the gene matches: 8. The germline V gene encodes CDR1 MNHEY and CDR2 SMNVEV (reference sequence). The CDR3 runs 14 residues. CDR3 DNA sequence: TGTGCCAGCAGTTTTCAGGACAGGGCCCGCGGCTACACCTTC. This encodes CASSFQDRARGYTF.

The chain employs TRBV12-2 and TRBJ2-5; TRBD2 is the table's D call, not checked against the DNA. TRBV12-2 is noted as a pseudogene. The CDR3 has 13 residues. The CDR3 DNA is TGTGCAAGTCGCTCTAGCGGGAGAAAGACCCAGTACTTC. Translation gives CASRSSGRKTQYF.

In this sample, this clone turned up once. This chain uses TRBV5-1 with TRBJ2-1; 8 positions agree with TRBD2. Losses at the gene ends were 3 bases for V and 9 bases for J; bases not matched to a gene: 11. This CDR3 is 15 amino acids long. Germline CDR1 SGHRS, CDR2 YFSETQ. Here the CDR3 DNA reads TGCGCCAGCAGCTCAACTCCCCCGGGGGGGCGTGAGCAGTTCTTC. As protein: CASSSTPPGGREQFF.

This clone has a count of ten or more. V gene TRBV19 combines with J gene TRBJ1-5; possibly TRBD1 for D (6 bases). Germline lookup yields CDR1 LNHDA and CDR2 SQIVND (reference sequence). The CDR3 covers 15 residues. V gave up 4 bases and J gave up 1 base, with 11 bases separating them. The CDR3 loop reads CASSTGTFSNQPQHF. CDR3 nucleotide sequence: TGTGCCAGTAGTACCGGGACATTCAGCAATCAGCCCCAGCATTTT.